This record covers a single T cell receptor beta chain. This clonotype was detected only a few times. Its antigen is currently not known. No clone much larger than this one lies a single base away; base qualities are absent. The data are from a study of precursors of human CD4 cytotoxic T cells (dated by TCRdb to the late 2010s). Background on the whole study: In total, 11 to 15 donors contributed CD4+ memory subsets to the bulk TCR-seq analysis. Sequences for both the TCRalpha and TCRbeta chains came out of the TCR-seq analysis of about 15 donors (table S7).

The CDR3 runs 15 amino acids, cysteine and phenylalanine included. This entry keeps only the CDR3 DNA: 45 bases, framed from base 1. The CDR1 and CDR2 encoded by the germline V gene are LGHNA and YSLEER. The V and J ends are trimmed by 0 bases and 3 bases, leaving 10 bases between them. To test whether a precursor-effector relationship exists among CD4 cytotoxic T cells, bulk UMI-based TCR sequencing was run on four sorted CD4+ memory subsets: TCM, TEM, IL-7Rhigh TEMRA, and IL-7R- TEMRA. Cells were obtained from peripheral blood mononuclear cells isolated from human blood. Instrument on record: Illumina MiSeq. Processing in the source paper ran as follows. The Shannon-Wiener index, computed in VDJtools, was used to measure repertoire diversity. Expanded TCRbeta clonotypes were defined as those with a clonotype frequency of at least 3. TCRdb ran its own pipeline on the public reads, namely fastp trimming at Q25 and MiXCR clone calling, and kept in-frame beta chains. A single entry per CDR3 protein holds the most common genes and DNA from its merged rows. The V and J calls and clone size are TCRdb's, not the authors'. Across this sample there are about 790 distinct CDR3 sequences, with about 13% seen only once. 7.1% of the sample is in the top ten clones.

Overall results and qualifications from the work: Compared with TCM and TEM subsets, the IL-7Rhigh and IL-7R- TEMRA subsets had more restricted TCR repertoires, with lower diversity and more expanded clonotypes. The authors noted that a human observational design cannot definitively establish the direction of differentiation between precursor and effector cells. Only 13 of the 14 donors were included in some of the bulk TCR-seq comparisons, which suggests that not every subset was available for every donor. Expanded effector clonotypes accounted for a larger share of IL-7Rhigh TEMRA clonotypes than of TEM or TCM clonotypes.

Recombination connected TRBV4-3 to TRBJ2-3, and perhaps TRBD1 as D gene, on 6 matching bases. The sequence came from a human donor in good health. The specimen was memory CD4+ T cells from blood (PBMCs). For the CDR3, the sequence is CASSQEGAQTDTQYF. The nucleotide sequence reads as follows: TGCGCCAGCAGCCAAGAGGGGGCGCAAACAGATACGCAGTATTTT.